These 25 T cell receptor beta chains originate from one sample sequenced in a study (dated by TCRdb to the mid-2010s). The receptor library was made with RT-PCR. TCRdb records Illumina MiSeq as the sequencer. TCRdb reran the public reads through fastp at Q25 and MiXCR, keeping productive beta chains. When rows share a CDR3 protein, they turn into one entry using the most common DNA and genes. Recorded for this sample are more than 550,000 distinct CDR3 sequences; approximately 15% of them occurred a single time. The ten biggest clones cover 3.6% of the sample. Specimen: memory CD4+ T cells from blood. Every receptor here comes from a female donor in good health, serving as a healthy control.

This clonotype was seen ten or more times. This sequence joins TRBV12-3 or TRBV12-4 and TRBJ2-1; weak D call: TRBD2 (6 bases). CDR3 length equals 12 residues. Trimming removed 2 bases from V and 7 bases from J, with 6 bases in between. CDR3 in amino acids: CASSLRGNEQFF. CDR3 DNA sequence: TGTGCCAGCAGTTTACGGGGGAATGAGCAGTTCTTC.

The chain has TRBV29-1 and TRBJ2-7; a possible D gene is TRBD2 (5 bases). The germline V gene encodes CDR1 SQVTM and CDR2 ANQGSEA. V was pared by 6 bases and J by 4 bases, with 22 bases between. The CDR3 is 15 amino acids. DNA of the CDR3: TGCAGCGTCCTGGGAGCAGAGAACGGTCGGTACGAGCAGTACTTC. Amino acids: CSVLGAENGRYEQYF.

At least ten counts were recorded for this clonotype. CDR3 nucleotide sequence: TGTGCCAGCAGTTTTCCCCAACCGTCCTATGGCTACACCTTC. Translating gives CASSFPQPSYGYTF. The genes are TRBV12-3 or TRBV12-4 and TRBJ1-2; no clear D gene. V was cut by 3 bases and J by 4 bases, with 12 bases left in between. This CDR3 region has 14 residues.

The chain has TRBV6-5 and TRBJ1-2; D may be TRBD1 (5 bases). This CDR3 is built from 14 residues. The V gene's germline CDR1 is MNHEY and CDR2 SVGAGI. Deletions cut 0 bases from V and 7 bases from J, with 12 bases between. Here the CDR3 DNA reads TGTGCCAGCAGTTACTCGGCAGGCGGGGGTGGCTACACCTTC. This translates into CASSYSAGGGGYTF.

The chain couples TRBV5-5 to TRBJ1-5; no reliable D call. The CDR3 loop spans 15 amino acids. The germline CDR1 and CDR2 sequences are SGHKS and YYEKEE (reference sequence). The germline V and J ends were trimmed by 4 bases and 6 bases, with 17 bases remaining between them. The CDR3, as DNA: TGTGCCAGCAGCCCGCAACTTCAGGAGAGTCAGCCCCAGCATTTT. Its protein is CASSPQLQESQPQHF.

The CDR3 coding sequence is TGTGCCAGCAGCAGCGACTATTTTGCGCAGTATTTT. Residues: CASSSDYFAQYF. V and J are TRBV7-9 and TRBJ2-3, with a possible D match to TRBD2 (5 bases). Trimming cost V 5 bases and J 10 bases, with 13 bases left between them. CDR1 is SEHNR and CDR2 is FQNEAQ in the germline V gene (reference sequence). The CDR3 has 12 amino acids.

Worth noting for this clonotype: Its ends do not fully match the called genes, so a read error is possible. J is TRBJ2-1 and V is TRBV12-3 or TRBV12-4, with 14 bases lining up with TRBD2. The length of the CDR3 is 13 residues. The CDR3 DNA is TGTGCCACCGGGACTAGCGGGAGTTATGAGCAGATCTTC. Protein sequence: CATGTSGSYEQIF.

In this sample, this clonotype turned up many times. This chain joins TRBV20-1 and TRBJ2-6, with D possibly matching TRBD1 (5 bases). Trimming removed 0 bases from V and 0 bases from J, with 9 bases in between. Per germline, CDR1 DFQATT and CDR2 SNEGSKA (reference sequence). The CDR3 has 16 residues. The CDR3 loop reads CSARDQGSSGANVLTF. CDR3 nucleotides: TGCAGTGCTAGAGATCAGGGAAGCTCTGGGGCCAACGTCCTGACTTTC.

This clonotype was recorded many times. This chain joins TRBV29-1 and TRBJ1-1, with a tentative D call TRBD1 (5 bases). The germline V gene has CDR1 SQVTM and CDR2 ANQGSEA. Trimming cost V 8 bases and J 0 bases, with 19 bases left between them. This CDR3 spans 15 amino acids. For the CDR3, the DNA is TGCAGCTTACGCCGGGACGCTATCATGAACACTGAAGCTTTCTTT. Its translation: CSLRRDAIMNTEAFF.

This clonotype showed up just a few times. CDR3 region: CAWNLGMGGSGYTF. In DNA, the CDR3 is TGTGCCTGGAATCTGGGTATGGGGGGCTCTGGCTACACCTTC. The chain employs TRBV30 and TRBJ1-2; weak D call: TRBD1 (6 bases). CDR1 is GTSNPN and CDR2 is SVGIG in the germline V gene (reference sequence). CDR3 length equals 14 residues. V gave up 4 bases and J gave up 7 bases, with 19 bases separating them.

The rearrangement uses TRBV12-3 or TRBV12-4 and TRBJ2-5; TRBD2 agrees at 9 bases. The CDR3 is 15 residues long. After removal of 2 bases from V and 7 bases from J, the junction contained 8 bases not matched to a gene. The CDR3 reads CASSLSSGALGTQYF. The CDR3 nucleotides are TGTGCCAGCAGTTTATCTAGCGGGGCCTTAGGGACCCAGTACTTC.

V usage is TRBV29-1 and J usage is TRBJ1-1; 7 bases are shared with TRBD1. Germline values: CDR1 SQVTM, CDR2 ANQGSEA. The CDR3 consists of 11 residues. Trimming at V came to 6 bases and at J to 10 bases, leaving 8 bases not matched to a gene. Here the CDR3 reads CSVRDRARAFF. The CDR3 DNA reads TGCAGCGTCCGCGACAGGGCTAGAGCTTTCTTT.

On this clonotype itself: A read error may be the cause here, since a much bigger clone is one base away. The CDR3 is CVSSESLAGEQYF. DNA for the CDR3: TGTGTCAGCAGCGAATCACTAGCTGGGGAGCAGTACTTC. This rearrangement joins TRBV7-9 to TRBJ2-7; D perhaps matches TRBD2 (6 bases). CDR3 length equals 13 residues. CDR1 SEHNR and CDR2 FQNEAQ come from the germline V gene (reference sequence).

A few counts support this clonotype. This chain links TRBV11-2 with TRBJ2-5; 8 positions agree with TRBD2. Unmatched junction bases numbered 2, after V lost 3 bases and J lost 5 bases. This CDR3 is built from 13 residues. Germline CDR1 and CDR2: SGHAT and FQNNGV. CDR3 amino acids: CASSFSGDETQYF. The DNA of the CDR3 is TGTGCCAGCAGCTTTAGCGGGGATGAGACCCAGTACTTC.

This clonotype appeared many times. This chain connects TRBV7-3 to TRBJ1-5; 7 positions match TRBD1. The CDR3 is 17 amino acids. Germline V CDR1 and CDR2: SGHTA, FQGTGA. The V gene end was trimmed by 4 bases and the J gene end by 0 bases; junction bases not matched to a gene: 9. The CDR3 loop reads CASSWGDSPYSNQPQHF. The CDR3 nucleotides read TGTGCCAGCAGCTGGGGGGACAGTCCTTATAGCAATCAGCCCCAGCATTTT.

This clonotype was seen at least ten times. The chain recombines TRBV5-1 with TRBJ2-2; 9 nucleotides match TRBD1. CDR1 is SGHRS and CDR2 is YFSETQ in the germline V gene. The CDR3 is made up of 17 amino acids. Trimming took 3 bases from V and 5 from J; bases not matched to a gene: 11. CDR3 in amino acids: CASSSSSDRGRTGELFF. CDR3 sequence (DNA): TGCGCCAGCAGCTCATCATCGGACAGGGGAAGAACCGGGGAGCTGTTTTTT.

There are many counts of this clonotype. This chain joins TRBV29-1 and TRBJ2-5; no definite D call. The CDR3 totals 12 residues. With 2 bases removed from V and 4 bases from J, the gap between germline ends came to 8 bases. Germline V gene data show CDR1 as SQVTM and CDR2 as ANQGSEA. CDR3 nucleotides: TGCAGCGTTGAATCTGCTGGAGAGACCCAGTACTTC. Amino acid sequence: CSVESAGETQYF.

This clonotype occurred a few times. This chain links TRBV28 with TRBJ1-5; tentatively, D is TRBD1 (6 bases). Germline CDR1 reads MDHEN; CDR2 reads SYDVKM. The germline V and J ends were trimmed by 6 bases and 7 bases, with 16 bases remaining between them. CDR3 size: 14 residues. CDR3 amino acids: CASRSSGAGQPQHF. CDR3 bases: TGTGCCAGCAGATCCTCAGGGGCGGGGCAGCCCCAGCATTTT.

The V call is TRBV5-6, the J call TRBJ1-6; 7 bases match TRBD1. The CDR3 is 16 amino acids. V trimming: 0 bases; J trimming: 10 bases; junction bases outside the gene matches: 10. In germline, CDR1 is SGHDT, CDR2 YYEEEE. CDR3 nucleotide sequence: TGTGCCAGCAGCTTGGGTCCGTGGGAGGGGGCCTCACCCCTCCACTTT. This translates into CASSLGPWEGASPLHF.

This clonotype is termed medium-sized. The rearrangement joins TRBV12-3 or TRBV12-4 to TRBJ2-6; the D is unclear. This CDR3 region has 15 residues. The V gene lost 6 bases and the J gene lost 0 bases, with 9 bases spanning the gap. The CDR3 DNA reads TGTGCCAGCAGCTGGCGACGCTCTGGGGCCAACGTCCTGACTTTC. Translating it yields CASSWRRSGANVLTF.

The rearrangement joins TRBV27 to TRBJ2-3, with a possible D match to TRBD2 (5 bases). CDR1 MNHEY and CDR2 SMNVEV come from the germline V gene (reference sequence). CDR3 length: 14 amino acids. Trimming stripped 6 bases from V and 0 bases from J, with 10 bases between. The DNA of the CDR3 is TGTGCCAGCAGAAAAGCGGAAAGCACAGATACGCAGTATTTT. This encodes CASRKAESTDTQYF.

V is TRBV11-2 and J is TRBJ2-3; D is possibly TRBD1 or TRBD2 (5 bases each). V lost 0 bases to trimming and J lost 2 bases, with 15 bases between them. Germline V gives CDR1 SGHAT, CDR2 FQNNGV. This CDR3 contains 17 residues. CDR3 nucleotide sequence: TGTGCCAGCAGCTTAGATCATGGGGGACCTTTCACAGATACGCAGTATTTT. Protein product: CASSLDHGGPFTDTQYF. Full variable domain (missing parts from reference TRBV11-2 and TRBJ2-3): EAGVAQSPRYKIIEKRQSVAFWCNPISGHATLYWYQQILGQGPKLLIQFQNNGVVDDSQLPKDRFSAERLKGVDSTLKIQPAKLEDSAVYLCASSLDHGGPFTDTQYFGPGTRLTVL.

V is TRBV28 and J is TRBJ2-2, with 8 bases identical to TRBD2. From germline, CDR1 is MDHEN and CDR2 SYDVKM. CDR3 length: 13 residues. J gave up 7 bases and V 7 bases, and 5 bases lay outside the gene matches. The CDR3 sequence: CASIRGGGGELFF. CDR3 DNA: TGTGCCAGCATCCGGGGGGGCGGCGGGGAGCTGTTTTTT.

CDR3 in DNA: TGTGCCAGCAGCTCAGGGACGGCAGGCACTGAAGCTTTCTTT. Its translation is CASSSGTAGTEAFF. J is TRBJ1-1 and V is TRBV7-2, with TRBD1 as a possible D gene (5 bases). CDR1 and CDR2 (germline): SGHTA, FQGNSA. V was pared by 4 bases and J by 4 bases, with 13 bases between. This CDR3 region has 14 residues.

The chain recombines TRBV7-2 with TRBJ1-4; 9 bases are a match to TRBD1. Germline V lookup: CDR1 SGHTA, CDR2 FQGNSA. J was trimmed by 3 bases and V by 4 bases; bases with no gene match: 3. The CDR3 sequence is 15 residues long. The CDR3 nucleotides are TGTGCCAGCAGCTCGGGACAGGGAGCTAATGAAAAACTGTTTTTT. Encoded protein: CASSSGQGANEKLFF.